A single sample gave rise to the 29 T cell receptor beta chains below, sequenced in a study of PD-1 and CTLA-4 blockade in melanoma. TCRdb's copy holds only in-frame clones and misses some; the assay was immunoSEQ multiplex PCR. Of some 29,000 clones in the sample, approximately 91% were seen once. Material: CD8+ T cells from peripheral blood, obtained before anti-PD-1 treatment. These receptors originate from a human donor with melanoma.

This chain uses TRBV7-3 with TRBJ2-7; D not certain. The CDR3 length is 15 residues. V gave up 5 bases and J gave up 2 bases, with 16 bases separating them. Germline V lookup: CDR1 SGHTA, CDR2 FQGTGA. The CDR3 is CASSHGDGSTYEQYF. In DNA form, the CDR3 reads TGTGCCAGCAGCCATGGAGACGGATCCACCTACGAGCAGTACTTC.

The V call is TRBV28, the J call TRBJ1-6; D not resolved. Germline CDR1 and CDR2: MDHEN and SYDVKM. Between the trimmed V and J ends, which lost 3 bases and 9 bases, there was a span of 6 bases. This CDR3 is built from 12 residues. The CDR3 DNA reads as TGTGCCAGCAGTTTCGATGGTTCACCCCTCCACTTT. Translation gives CASSFDGSPLHF.

This clone was seen only once. This chain uses TRBV6-4 with TRBJ2-2, with 8 positions matching TRBD1. The V gene's germline CDR1 is MRHNA and CDR2 SNTAGT. V trimming: 2 bases; J trimming: 7 bases; junction bases outside the gene matches: 9. This CDR3 comprises 16 residues. The CDR3, as DNA: TGTGCCAGCAGTGACCGGGACAGGCCAACAGTCGGGGAGCTGTTTTTT. Its translation: CASSDRDRPTVGELFF.

The chain uses TRBV4-1 and TRBJ2-4, with D uncertain. CDR3 size: 17 residues. V was cut by 1 base and J by 0 bases, with 13 bases left in between. Germline values: CDR1 MGHRA, CDR2 YSYEKL. CDR3 in DNA: TGCGCCAGCAGCCAAGTCCCCCCCACGCTAGCCAAAAACATTCAGTACTTC. This translates into CASSQVPPTLAKNIQYF.

V and J are TRBV5-6 and TRBJ2-2; tentative D call: TRBD2 (6 bases). The length of the CDR3 is 14 residues. In germline, CDR1 is SGHDT, CDR2 YYEEEE. Trimming shortened V by 4 bases and J by 1 base, and 8 bases separated the two germline ends. CDR3 amino acids: CASSGGLNTGELFF. The CDR3 DNA reads TGTGCCAGCAGCGGGGGGTTGAACACCGGGGAGCTGTTTTTT. Supplemented by reference TRBV5-6 and TRBJ2-2, the full variable domain reads DAGVTQSPTHLIKTRGQQVTLRCSPKSGHDTVSWYQQALGQGPQFIFQYYEEEERQRGNFPDRFSGHQFPNYSSELNVNALLLGDSALYLCASSGGLNTGELFFGEGSRLTVL.

The chain recombines TRBV2 with TRBJ2-7; the match to TRBD2 covers 8 bases. The junction had 4 bases not matched to a gene; V was cut back by 0 bases and J by 0 bases. The V gene's germline CDR1 is SNHLY and CDR2 FYNNEI. The length of the CDR3 is 16 residues. CDR3 sequence reads: CASSEARGGLSYEQYF. Written as DNA, the CDR3 is TGTGCCAGCAGTGAAGCGCGCGGGGGGCTCTCCTACGAGCAGTACTTC. Full variable domain (remainder filled in from reference TRBV2 and TRBJ2-7): EPEVTQTPSHQVTQMGQEVILRCVPISNHLYFYWYRQILGQKVEFLVSFYNNEISEKSEIFDDQFSVERPDGSNFTLKIRSTKLEDSAMYFCASSEARGGLSYEQYFGPGTRLTVT.

This clone was detected only once. The rearrangement links TRBV11-2 to TRBJ2-7; unclear D gene. The CDR3 runs 12 residues. Germline-derived CDR1 and CDR2 are SGHAT and FQNNGV. V was shortened by 5 bases and J by 1 base, with 6 bases between the two germline ends. CDR3 in amino acids: CASSPASYEQYF. CDR3 in DNA: TGTGCCAGCAGCCCTGCGTCCTACGAGCAGTACTTC.

This clone was counted once. The V and J genes are TRBV3-1 (or the pseudogene TRBV3-2) and TRBJ2-1, with D possibly being TRBD2 (6 bases). The CDR3 consists of 13 residues. Germline CDR1 is LGHDT and CDR2 is YNNKEL (reference sequence). Trimming took off 4 bases at V and 4 bases at J, with 8 bases between the two ends. The CDR3 coding sequence is TGTGCCAGCAGCCCGGGACTTTACAATGAGCAGTTCTTC. Translation: CASSPGLYNEQFF.

The chain employs TRBV7-3 and TRBJ1-4; TRBD1 matches 8 bases. Germline CDR1 reads SGHTA; CDR2 reads FQGTGA. V shed 0 bases, J shed 17 bases, and the junction held 5 bases outside the gene matches. The CDR3 consists of 12 residues. CDR3 bases: TGTGCCAGCAGCTTAACACCGGGACAGGATTTTTTT. Protein sequence: CASSLTPGQDFF.

The gene calls are TRBV9 and TRBJ1-3; D uncertain. Germline-derived CDR1 and CDR2 are SGDLS and YYNGEE. V was pared by 0 bases and J by 3 bases, with 7 bases between. This CDR3 has 14 amino acids. Written as DNA, the CDR3 is TGTGCCAGCAGCGTAGAAGGGAGTGGAAACACCATATATTTT. This codes for CASSVEGSGNTIYF.

The chain is built from TRBV7-8 and TRBJ2-2, with 11 bases fitting TRBD2. The ends lost 1 base at V and 6 bases at J; junction bases unmatched: 4. The CDR3 has 16 amino acids. In germline, CDR1 is SGHVS, CDR2 FQNEAQ. CDR3 sequence: CASSLGLAGSAGELFF. CDR3 DNA: TGTGCCAGCAGCTTAGGACTAGCGGGGTCCGCCGGGGAGCTGTTTTTT.

V is TRBV19 and J is TRBJ2-1; TRBD2 is a possible D gene (6 bases). CDR1 LNHDA and CDR2 SQIVND come from the germline V gene (reference sequence). The CDR3 contains 14 residues. Trimming stripped 1 base from V and 4 bases from J, with 8 bases between. The CDR3, as DNA: TGTGCCAGTAGTATAGCCGGGAGTTACAATGAGCAGTTCTTC. This encodes CASSIAGSYNEQFF.

V is TRBV28 and J is TRBJ2-2; D call uncertain. Germline loops: CDR1 MDHEN, CDR2 SYDVKM. The CDR3 runs 15 residues. The V end lost 2 bases, the J end lost 0 bases, and 7 bases lay between the germline ends. In nucleotides, the CDR3 is TGTGCCAGCAGTTTAAGGCTGACGAACACCGGGGAGCTGTTTTTT. This codes for CASSLRLTNTGELFF.

The chain employs TRBV29-1 and TRBJ2-1; 10 bases align to TRBD1. The CDR3 is made up of 15 amino acids. The V segment lost 3 bases and the J segment 7 bases; nucleotides outside the gene matches: 9. Germline V CDR1 and CDR2: SQVTM, ANQGSEA. The CDR3 bases are TGCAGCGTTGAGGGGGACAGGGGTATTCAGAATGAGCAGTTCTTC. Amino acid sequence: CSVEGDRGIQNEQFF.

V gene TRBV2 combines with J gene TRBJ1-5; possibly TRBD1 for D (5 bases). The germline CDR1 and CDR2 sequences are SNHLY and FYNNEI. The V and J ends lost 6 bases and 3 bases respectively, with 15 bases between them. The CDR3 spans 15 residues. CDR3 nucleotides: TGTGCCAGCAGCGGGGGACGGTTTTCCAATCAGCCCCAGCATTTT. Residues: CASSGGRFSNQPQHF.

For the CDR3, the DNA is TGTGCCAGCAGTCCCCCCGGGGGGGATGAGCAGTTCTTC. It encodes CASSPPGGDEQFF. V is TRBV2 and J is TRBJ2-1; 8 bases match TRBD2. CDR3 size: 13 residues. The germline CDR1 and CDR2 sequences are SNHLY and FYNNEI. Trimming cost V 5 bases and J 8 bases; bases outside gene matches: 5. Complete variable domain (other parts from reference TRBV2 and TRBJ2-1): EPEVTQTPSHQVTQMGQEVILRCVPISNHLYFYWYRQILGQKVEFLVSFYNNEISEKSEIFDDQFSVERPDGSNFTLKIRSTKLEDSAMYFCASSPPGGDEQFFGPGTRLTVL.

The chain recombines TRBV27 with TRBJ1-4; 7 bases map to TRBD1. CDR3 length: 14 amino acids. The V segment lost 6 bases and the J segment 8 bases; nucleotides outside the gene matches: 9. Germline V lookup: CDR1 MNHEY, CDR2 SMNVEV (reference sequence). The CDR3 DNA sequence: TGTGCCAGCAGGGCGACAGGGAATGAGGAAAAACTGTTTTTT. Its protein product is CASRATGNEEKLFF. The variable domain in full, completed from reference TRBV27 and TRBJ1-4, reads EAQVTQNPRYLITVTGKKLTVTCSQNMNHEYMSWYRQDPGLGLRQIYYSMNVEVTDKGDVPEGYKVSRKEKRNFPLILESPSPNQTSLYFCASRATGNEEKLFFGSGTQLSVL.

This clone showed up just once. Mismatch with germline at one junction end may stem from a read error. The CDR3 DNA reads TGCAGCGTCAGCGGACTAGCGGGGCCCCACTTC. This gives the protein CSVSGLAGPHF. V usage is TRBV29-1 and J usage is TRBJ2-5, with 12 positions matching TRBD2. CDR1 is SQVTM and CDR2 is ANQGSEA in the germline V gene. The CDR3 has 11 residues.

This clone is a singleton in its sample. The chain links TRBV29-1 to TRBJ1-1, with D uncertain. CDR1 and CDR2 from the germline V gene are SQVTM and ANQGSEA. V was pared by 7 bases and J by 6 bases, with 15 bases between. The CDR3 extends over 12 amino acids. The CDR3 DNA reads as TGCAGCGCCGAGGAGGGATCGCCTGAAGCTTTCTTT. This gives the protein CSAEEGSPEAFF.

This clone was picked up a small number of times. The chain couples TRBV18 to TRBJ2-1, with D perhaps matching TRBD1 (5 bases). V was shortened by 5 bases and J by 3 bases, with 11 bases between the two germline ends. The CDR3 covers 14 residues. The germline CDR1 and CDR2 sequences are KGHSH and LQKENI. The chain's CDR3 is CASSYTGYYNEQFF. In DNA, the CDR3 is TGTGCCAGCTCATACACAGGATACTACAATGAGCAGTTCTTC.

This chain joins TRBV30 and TRBJ2-1, with D possibly being TRBD2 (6 bases). The CDR3 sequence is 14 residues long. Trimming shortened V by 4 bases and J by 3 bases, and 13 bases separated the two germline ends. Germline V gene sequence: CDR1 GTSNPN, CDR2 SVGIG (reference sequence). Here the CDR3 DNA reads TGTGCCTGGAACACCGGGAGTAACTACAATGAGCAGTTCTTC. This sequence encodes CAWNTGSNYNEQFF.

The V call is TRBV5-1, the J call TRBJ2-3, with D uncertain. Trimming took off 0 bases at V and 6 bases at J, with 14 bases between the two ends. CDR1 is SGHRS and CDR2 is YFSETQ in the germline V gene. The CDR3 loop spans 15 amino acids. This CDR3 reads CASSLESILGDTQYF. The CDR3 coding sequence is TGCGCCAGCAGCTTGGAGAGTATCTTGGGCGATACGCAGTATTTT. The entire variable domain, with the rest obtained from reference TRBV5-1 and TRBJ2-3, is as follows: KAGVTQTPRYLIKTRGQQVTLSCSPISGHRSVSWYQQTPGQGLQFLFEYFSETQRNKGNFPGRFSGRQFSNSRSEMNVSTLELGDSALYLCASSLESILGDTQYFGPGTRLTVL.

This clone has only a few counts. DNA of the CDR3: TGCGCCAGCAGCCAAGTCGGGAGCTCCTACGAGCAGTACTTC. Translating gives CASSQVGSSYEQYF. The chain employs TRBV4-1 and TRBJ2-7; possibly TRBD2 for D (6 bases). V lost 1 base and J 0 bases, leaving 7 bases between the germline ends. The CDR3 has 14 residues. Germline CDR1 and CDR2: MGHRA and YSYEKL.

This chain connects TRBV15 to TRBJ2-7; tentative D call: TRBD1 (6 bases). Germline CDR1 reads LNHNV; CDR2 reads YYDKDF (reference sequence). The ends were cut back, 4 bases at V and 3 bases at J, with 10 bases in the middle. The length of the CDR3 is 13 residues. CDR3 coding DNA: TGTGCCACCAGCACCAGACAGGACTACGAGCAGTACTTC. Amino acids: CATSTRQDYEQYF.

This chain uses TRBV11-2 with TRBJ2-3, with D possibly matching TRBD1 (6 bases). Germline CDR1 and CDR2: SGHAT and FQNNGV. This CDR3 region has 15 residues. V was cut by 7 bases and J by 3 bases, with 17 bases left in between. CDR3 nucleotide sequence: TGTGCCAGCATCCTAGGGGGTACCGGGACAGATACGCAGTATTTT. This sequence encodes CASILGGTGTDTQYF.

This rearrangement joins TRBV29-1 to TRBJ2-1; D may be TRBD1 (6 bases). This CDR3 spans 9 amino acids. Germline values: CDR1 SQVTM, CDR2 ANQGSEA. Trimming shortened V by 8 bases and J by 7 bases, and 6 bases separated the two germline ends. This CDR3 is CSTGNEQFF. The CDR3 nucleotides read TGCAGCACAGGGAATGAGCAGTTCTTC.

This clone showed up just once. The V gene is TRBV7-9, the J gene TRBJ2-5; D may correspond to TRBD1 or TRBD2 (5 bases each). V dropped 3 bases and J dropped 1 base, with 15 bases sitting between them. This CDR3 comprises 16 residues. Germline V CDR1 and CDR2: SEHNR, FQNEAQ (reference sequence). CDR3: CASSFYSRDAQETQYF. In DNA, the CDR3 is TGTGCCAGCAGCTTTTATAGTAGGGACGCCCAAGAGACCCAGTACTTC.

This clone was picked up one time. The chain links TRBV5-1 to TRBJ1-1; the match to TRBD1 covers 7 bases. The CDR3 runs 13 residues. The germline V gene has CDR1 SGHRS and CDR2 YFSETQ. V lost 0 bases to trimming and J lost 8 bases; unmatched junction nucleotides: 4. This CDR3 is CASSLETDREAFF. In nucleotides, the CDR3 is TGCGCCAGCAGCTTGGAAACGGACAGGGAAGCTTTCTTT.

The chain employs TRBV2 and TRBJ1-1; 8 nucleotides align to TRBD1. J was trimmed by 3 bases and V by 8 bases; bases with no gene match: 2. Germline CDR1 reads SNHLY; CDR2 reads FYNNEI. CDR3 length equals 12 residues. CDR3 nucleotide sequence: TGTGCCAGCTCGACAGGGGACACTGAAGCTTTCTTT. It is translated as CASSTGDTEAFF.